The T cell receptor beta chain under discussion was sequenced for a study of response to subunit inactivated influenza vaccine. Study-level results: Each seasonal influenza vaccination, the authors suggested, recruits few new T cells.

From the RT-PCR reads, TCRdb called clonotypes with MiXCR, one entry per CDR3 protein. The sample records hundreds of thousands of distinct CDR3 sequences, 12% to 15% being singletons. On this clonotype: Antigen specificity is unknown.

The sequence was collected from a man over 45 who received an inactivated influenza vaccine. The sequences come from PBMCs from blood, collected 14 days before vaccination.

The CDR3 is CASSQDLGGGQTQYF. CDR3 nucleotide sequence: TGTGCCAGCAGCCAAGATTTGGGGGGTGGTCAGACCCAGTACTTC. This sequence joins TRBV4-2 and TRBJ2-5; possibly TRBD2 for D (6 bases). Deletions cut 0 bases from V and 6 bases from J, with 14 bases between. Germline CDR1 is LGHNA and CDR2 is YNFKEQ. The CDR3 spans 15 residues.